This is a list of T cell receptor beta chains from one sample in a study of cytomegalovirus exposure and HLA in healthy donors. TCRdb's table, derived via immunoSEQ multiplex PCR, lists solely in-frame clones and lacks some. The table shows around 54,000 clones, with roughly 90% occurring only once. The sequenced sample consisted of PBMCs. These receptors all stem from a woman aged 18 to 35 in good health and CMV-seropositive. CDR3s include the opening cysteine and the closing phenylalanine or tryptophan. A D gene is named only where the DNA matches it firmly. Size is omitted from some rows. Given values are once, few, many or a class for expanded clones.

DNA: TGTGCCAGCTCACCAGGCGGCGGTATTGGGTATGGGTACACCTTC; CDR3: CASSPGGGIGYGYTF; V: TRBV18; J: TRBJ1-2; size: NA; D: NA
DNA: TGTGCCAGTAGCCCAAGGCCGGGCTACGAGCAGTACTTC; CDR3: CASSPRPGYEQYF; V: TRBV19; J: TRBJ2-7; size: NA; D: NA
DNA: TGCGCCAGCAGCCCGGGACGGGAGTCGAACTATGGCTACACCTTC; CDR3: CASSPGRESNYGYTF; V: TRBV5-1; J: TRBJ1-2; size: NA; D: NA
DNA: TGTGCCAGCAGCTCAGGGGGCACTGAAGCTTTCTTT; CDR3: CASSSGGTEAFF; V: TRBV11-2; J: TRBJ1-1; size: NA; D: TRBD1
DNA: TGTGCCAGCTCACGGCGGGCCCTTGGGGAGCAGTACTTC; CDR3: CASSRRALGEQYF; V: TRBV18; J: TRBJ2-7; size: NA; D: NA
DNA: TGTGCCAGCAGCGTAGGAACGAGAGGCATTGAAGCTTTCTTT; CDR3: CASSVGTRGIEAFF; V: TRBV9; J: TRBJ1-1; size: NA; D: NA
DNA: TGTGCCAGCAGCTACCCCCGACAGGGGGCCTACGAGCAGTACTTC; CDR3: CASSYPRQGAYEQYF; V: TRBV7-2; J: TRBJ2-7; size: NA; D: TRBD1
DNA: TGTGCCAGCAGCTTGGGAGTTCCGGAGACCCAGTACTTC; CDR3: CASSLGVPETQYF; V: TRBV5-4; J: TRBJ2-5; size: NA; D: NA
DNA: TGCGCCAGCAGCCAAGGTCGGGACAGCTCTCCCTACGAGCAGTACTTC; CDR3: CASSQGRDSSPYEQYF; V: TRBV4-3; J: TRBJ2-7; size: NA; D: TRBD1
DNA: TGTGCCAGCAGCTTAGGGGATAGTGGCTACACCTTC; CDR3: CASSLGDSGYTF; V: TRBV5-4; J: TRBJ1-2; size: NA; D: NA
DNA: TGCGCCAGCAGCTTTGCTAGACAGGGGAATTCACCCCTCCACTTT; CDR3: CASSFARQGNSPLHF; V: TRBV5-1; J: TRBJ1-6; size: NA; D: TRBD1
DNA: TGTGCCAGCAGCCAGGACAGGGTGACCACAGATACGCAGTATTTT; CDR3: CASSQDRVTTDTQYF; V: TRBV4-2; J: TRBJ2-3; size: NA; D: TRBD1
DNA: TGTGCCAGTAGTATTACAACAGATACGCAGTATTTT; CDR3: CASSITTDTQYF; V: TRBV19; J: TRBJ2-3; size: NA; D: NA
DNA: TGTGCCAGCAGTGACTTCGAGGGAGGGTACGAGCAGTACTTC; CDR3: CASSDFEGGYEQYF; V: TRBV28; J: TRBJ2-7; size: few; D: TRBD2
DNA: TGTGCCAGCAGAGAACAGTGGAACACTGAAGCTTTCTTT; CDR3: CASREQWNTEAFF; V: TRBV6-1; J: TRBJ1-1; size: NA; D: NA
DNA: TGTGCCAGCAGCCAAGTATATGGGGGGAGCTCCTATAATTCACCCCTCCACTTT; CDR3: CASSQVYGGSSYNSPLHF; V: TRBV14; J: TRBJ1-6; size: NA; D: NA
DNA: TGCGCCAGCAGCCAAGAAGGGACAGGGCTACCGTATGGCTACACCTTC; CDR3: CASSQEGTGLPYGYTF; V: TRBV4-3; J: TRBJ1-2; size: NA; D: TRBD1
DNA: TGTGCCAGCAGCTTAACTGGGGGGTTTGACTATGGCTACACCTTC; CDR3: CASSLTGGFDYGYTF; V: TRBV7-2; J: TRBJ1-2; size: NA; D: NA
DNA: TGCGCCAGCAGCTTGGGCCTACCGGGGACACAAAGGGGTTCTGGAAACACCATATATTTT; CDR3: CASSLGLPGTQRGSGNTIYF; V: TRBV5-1; J: TRBJ1-3; size: NA; D: NA
DNA: TGTGCCAGCAGCTTGGGTAGCGGGGGGTTTAAAACCACAGATACGCAGTATTTT; CDR3: CASSLGSGGFKTTDTQYF; V: TRBV5-6; J: TRBJ2-3; size: once; D: TRBD2
DNA: TGTGCCTGGAGACCTGGGCGGGGCTACAATGAGCAGTTCTTC; CDR3: CAWRPGRGYNEQFF; V: TRBV30; J: TRBJ2-1; size: NA; D: NA
DNA: TGCGCCAGCAGCCTTACAGGTACCTCTGGAAACACCATATATTTT; CDR3: CASSLTGTSGNTIYF; V: TRBV5-1; J: TRBJ1-3; size: NA; D: NA
DNA: TGTGCCAGCAGCAGGGACAATTATCGCTCGAACTATGGCTACACCTTC; CDR3: CASSRDNYRSNYGYTF; V: TRBV5-4; J: TRBJ1-2; size: NA; D: NA
DNA: TGTGCCAGCAGCAAGCCCCCCAGGGTTGCAACTAATGAAAAACTGTTTTTT; CDR3: CASSKPPRVATNEKLFF; V: TRBV21-1; J: TRBJ1-4; size: NA; D: NA
DNA: TGTGCCAGCAGCTTAGTTGGGGGACTCGTCACAGATACGCAGTATTTT; CDR3: CASSLVGGLVTDTQYF; V: TRBV7-6; J: TRBJ2-3; size: NA; D: NA
DNA: TGTGCCAGCAGCGTAGTTCCTAGTTTCACAGATACGCAGTATTTT; CDR3: CASSVVPSFTDTQYF; V: TRBV9; J: TRBJ2-3; size: NA; D: NA
DNA: TGTGCCAGCAGTCTACGACAAGATAATTCACCCCTCCACTTT; CDR3: CASSLRQDNSPLHF; V: TRBV6-1; J: TRBJ1-6; size: few; D: NA
DNA: TGTGCCAGCTCACCGGACAGGGGGTCCGGTCAGCCCCAGCATTTT; CDR3: CASSPDRGSGQPQHF; V: TRBV18; J: TRBJ1-5; size: NA; D: TRBD1
DNA: TGTGCCAGCAGTGAGAGCAGCAATCAGCCCCAGCATTTT; CDR3: CASSESSNQPQHF; V: TRBV6-4; J: TRBJ1-5; size: NA; D: NA
DNA: TGCGCCAGCAGCCAAGACGGACAGCGGGGGGCGTCCTACAATGAGCAGTTCTTC; CDR3: CASSQDGQRGASYNEQFF; V: TRBV4-1; J: TRBJ2-1; size: NA; D: TRBD2
DNA: TGTGCCAGCAGCGCCCGATTTACTAGCGCCTCCTACAATGAGCAGTTCTTC; CDR3: CASSARFTSASYNEQFF; V: TRBV27; J: TRBJ2-1; size: NA; D: TRBD2
DNA: TGCAGCGTTGTGTCGGGGGGCTATGGCTACACCTTC; CDR3: CSVVSGGYGYTF; V: TRBV29-1; J: TRBJ1-2; size: NA; D: NA
DNA: TGTGCCAGCAATCCCGGGACACCGTACAAAGAGCAGTTCTTC; CDR3: CASNPGTPYKEQFF; V: TRBV28; J: TRBJ2-1; size: NA; D: NA
DNA: TGTGCCATCAATCGGGGGACCTCCTACAATGAGCAGTTCTTC; CDR3: CAINRGTSYNEQFF; V: TRBV10-3; J: TRBJ2-1; size: NA; D: NA
DNA: TGCGCCAGCAGCTTAGGCCAACGGGTTGAGGAAAAACTGTTTTTT; CDR3: CASSLGQRVEEKLFF; V: TRBV5-1; J: TRBJ1-4; size: NA; D: NA
DNA: TGTGCCAGCAGTGAAGGGGGCAGGCAATATGGCTACACCTTC; CDR3: CASSEGGRQYGYTF; V: TRBV6-1; J: TRBJ1-2; size: few; D: NA
DNA: TGCGCCAGCTCCAGGAACTCTGGAAACACCATATATTTT; CDR3: CASSRNSGNTIYF; V: TRBV10-1; J: TRBJ1-3; size: NA; D: NA
DNA: TGTGCCAGCAGCTTAGCTGCCAGGGCCGAGGGCTACACCTTC; CDR3: CASSLAARAEGYTF; V: TRBV7-2; J: TRBJ1-2; size: NA; D: NA
DNA: TGTGCCAGCAGCGCGGACAGGGGGGGAATCGGGGAGCTGTTTTTT; CDR3: CASSADRGGIGELFF; V: TRBV11-2; J: TRBJ2-2; size: once; D: TRBD1
DNA: TGTGCCAGCAGAGTTGGACAGGGAACCTACGAGCAGTACTTC; CDR3: CASRVGQGTYEQYF; V: TRBV6-5; J: TRBJ2-7; size: NA; D: TRBD1
DNA: TGTGCCAGCAGCTTATGGGGGGGCTCCTACAATGAGCAGTTCTTC; CDR3: CASSLWGGSYNEQFF; V: TRBV13; J: TRBJ2-1; size: NA; D: TRBD2
DNA: TGCGCCAGCAGCCAAGCGCCCGGGACTTCCGGAAACACCATATATTTT; CDR3: CASSQAPGTSGNTIYF; V: TRBV4-1; J: TRBJ1-3; size: NA; D: NA
DNA: TGCGCCAGCAGCTTGGGTCGGAGCACAGATACGCAGTATTTT; CDR3: CASSLGRSTDTQYF; V: TRBV5-1; J: TRBJ2-3; size: NA; D: NA
DNA: TGTGCCTGGAGTGTTCGGGGAATGAACACTGAAGCTTTCTTT; CDR3: CAWSVRGMNTEAFF; V: TRBV30; J: TRBJ1-1; size: few; D: NA
DNA: TGTGCCAGCAGTTTTCGTGGGGGCGCCGGCACTGAAGCTTTCTTT; CDR3: CASSFRGGAGTEAFF; V: TRBV28; J: TRBJ1-1; size: NA; D: NA
DNA: TGTGCCAGCACGTTCCCTGGACAGGCCGAAAAACTGTTTTTT; CDR3: CASTFPGQAEKLFF; V: TRBV28; J: TRBJ1-4; size: NA; D: TRBD1
DNA: TGCAGCGTTGAAGGGGGACAGGTACCCTACGAGCAGTACTTC; CDR3: CSVEGGQVPYEQYF; V: TRBV29-1; J: TRBJ2-7; size: NA; D: TRBD1
DNA: TGTGCCAGTAAGAACAAGAATAGCAATCAGCCCCAGCATTTT; CDR3: CASKNKNSNQPQHF; V: TRBV27; J: TRBJ1-5; size: few; D: NA
DNA: TGCGCCAGCAGCGGTAGCGGGAGCACAGATACGCAGTATTTT; CDR3: CASSGSGSTDTQYF; V: TRBV5-1; J: TRBJ2-3; size: NA; D: TRBD2
DNA: TGTGCCAGCAGTCTGGGACAGACGCTTAACTATGGCTACACCTTC; CDR3: CASSLGQTLNYGYTF; V: TRBV7-2; J: TRBJ1-2; size: few; D: TRBD1
DNA: TGCGCCAGCAGCCAAGTGCGGGGGAGCATAGAGACCCAGTACTTC; CDR3: CASSQVRGSIETQYF; V: TRBV4-3; J: TRBJ2-5; size: NA; D: TRBD2
DNA: TGTGCCAGCAGCGTCACTAGCGGAGGCACCTACGAGCAGTACTTC; CDR3: CASSVTSGGTYEQYF; V: TRBV9; J: TRBJ2-7; size: NA; D: TRBD2
DNA: TGCGCCAGCAGCCACCCAACGCCAGGTCTAGCGTCAAACTTC; CDR3: CASSHPTPGLASNF; V: TRBV4-3; J: TRBJ2-5; size: NA; D: NA
DNA: TGTGCCAGCAGCCCCCGGACAGGGGGCATAGCTTTCTTT; CDR3: CASSPRTGGIAFF; V: TRBV11-1; J: TRBJ1-1; size: NA; D: TRBD1
DNA: TGCGCCAGCAGCCAAGACAGCTATGGCTACACCTTC; CDR3: CASSQDSYGYTF; V: TRBV4-1; J: TRBJ1-2; size: NA; D: NA
DNA: TGTGCCAGCACTCGGGGGGTCGGATCAGGAAACACCATATATTTT; CDR3: CASTRGVGSGNTIYF; V: TRBV6-5; J: TRBJ1-3; size: NA; D: NA
DNA: TGTGCCAGTAGTATAGGGGGACAGGGCACGTTC; CDR3: CASSIGGQGTF; V: TRBV19; J: TRBJ2-4; size: NA; D: TRBD1
DNA: TGTGCCAGCAGCTCCGTGTCGTATAATTCACCCCTCCACTTT; CDR3: CASSSVSYNSPLHF; V: TRBV5-4; J: TRBJ1-6; size: few; D: NA
DNA: TGTGCCAGCAGCTCAACGGGGTTACCCGAGACCCAGTACTTC; CDR3: CASSSTGLPETQYF; V: TRBV7-9; J: TRBJ2-5; size: few; D: NA